The text below deals with one T cell receptor beta chain. Its target is not known. Germline loops: CDR1 LNHNV, CDR2 YYDKDF (reference sequence). The germline V and J ends were trimmed by 1 base and 9 bases, with 13 bases remaining between them. There are 14 residues in the CDR3. cDNA reverse transcribed from extracted RNA served as the sequencing template. Repertoires were generated with immunoSEQ multiplex PCR, while TCRdb's copy carries only in-frame clones and drops some. The sample records 180,000 or so clones, roughly 60% being singletons. This sample was taken from a study of CD8+ T cells in alopecia areata. Whole-study context: The drug, tofacitinib, lasted 6 to 18 months, followed by 6 months off drug. General observations from the study: The study found higher clonality in lesional than normal scalp, especially in alopecia totalis/universalis. Among patients, TCR sharing was less clear than in mice, a difference possibly due in part to HLA diversity in the patient population.

Patients with alopecia areata provided lesional scalp punch biopsies as well as peripheral blood. This TCR came from a human donor with alopecia areata. The J gene is TRBJ2-1, the V gene TRBV15; D is uncertain. The material sequenced was CD4+ T cells sorted from blood, taken at week 0. CDR3 sequence: CATSRAPTSGEQFF. The CDR3 nucleotides are TGTGCCACCAGCAGAGCTCCTACATCTGGTGAGCAGTTCTTC.